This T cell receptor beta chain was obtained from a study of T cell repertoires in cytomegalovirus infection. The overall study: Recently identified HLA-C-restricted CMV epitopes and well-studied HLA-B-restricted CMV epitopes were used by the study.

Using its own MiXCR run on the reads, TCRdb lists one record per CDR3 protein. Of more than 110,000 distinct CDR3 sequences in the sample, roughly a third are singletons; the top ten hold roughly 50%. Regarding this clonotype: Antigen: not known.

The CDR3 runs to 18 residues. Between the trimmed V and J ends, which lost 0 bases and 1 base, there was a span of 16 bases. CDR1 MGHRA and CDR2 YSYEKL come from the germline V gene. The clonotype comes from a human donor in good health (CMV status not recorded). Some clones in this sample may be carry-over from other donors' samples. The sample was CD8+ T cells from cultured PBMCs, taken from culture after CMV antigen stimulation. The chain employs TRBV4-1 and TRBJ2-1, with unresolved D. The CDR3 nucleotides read TGCGCCAGCAGCCAAGATTTGGGCTCGTTCAAATCCTACAATGAGCAGTTCTTC. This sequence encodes CASSQDLGSFKSYNEQFF.